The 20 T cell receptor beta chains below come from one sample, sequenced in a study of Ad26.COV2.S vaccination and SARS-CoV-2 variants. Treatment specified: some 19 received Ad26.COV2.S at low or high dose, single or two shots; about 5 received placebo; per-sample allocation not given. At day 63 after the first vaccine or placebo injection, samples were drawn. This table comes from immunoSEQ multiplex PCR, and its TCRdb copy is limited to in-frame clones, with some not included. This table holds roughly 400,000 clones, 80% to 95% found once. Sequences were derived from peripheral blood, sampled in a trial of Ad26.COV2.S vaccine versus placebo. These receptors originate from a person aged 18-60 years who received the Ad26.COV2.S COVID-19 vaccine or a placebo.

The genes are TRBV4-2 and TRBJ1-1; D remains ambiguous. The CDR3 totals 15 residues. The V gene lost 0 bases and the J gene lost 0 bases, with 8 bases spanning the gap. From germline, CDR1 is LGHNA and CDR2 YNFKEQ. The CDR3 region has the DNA TGTGCCAGCAGCCAAGACGCGTTGATGAACACTGAAGCTTTCTTT. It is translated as CASSQDALMNTEAFF.

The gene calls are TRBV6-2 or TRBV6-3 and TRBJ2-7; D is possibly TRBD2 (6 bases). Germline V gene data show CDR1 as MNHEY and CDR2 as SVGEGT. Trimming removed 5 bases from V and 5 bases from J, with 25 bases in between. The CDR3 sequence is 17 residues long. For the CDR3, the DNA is TGTGCCAGCAGTCCCCGTACATCGGCCTGGAGGGTTAACGAGCAGTACTTC. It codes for CASSPRTSAWRVNEQYF.

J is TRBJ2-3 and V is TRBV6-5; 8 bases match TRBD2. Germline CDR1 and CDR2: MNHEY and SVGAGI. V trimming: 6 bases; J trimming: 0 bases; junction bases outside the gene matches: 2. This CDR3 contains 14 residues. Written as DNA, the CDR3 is TGTGCCAGCAGAGCGGGAGCTAGCACAGATACGCAGTATTTT. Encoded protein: CASRAGASTDTQYF.

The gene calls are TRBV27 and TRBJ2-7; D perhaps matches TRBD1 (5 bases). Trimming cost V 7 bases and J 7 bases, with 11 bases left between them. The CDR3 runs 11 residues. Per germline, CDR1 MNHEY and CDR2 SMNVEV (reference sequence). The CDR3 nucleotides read TGTGCCAGCACCAAGGGGCGTGAGCAGTACTTC. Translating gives CASTKGREQYF.

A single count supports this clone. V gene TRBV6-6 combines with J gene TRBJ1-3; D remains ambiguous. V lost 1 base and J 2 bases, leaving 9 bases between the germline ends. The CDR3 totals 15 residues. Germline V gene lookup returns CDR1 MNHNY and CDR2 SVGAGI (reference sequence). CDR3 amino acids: CASSYYNWAGNTIYF. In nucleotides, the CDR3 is TGTGCCAGCAGTTACTACAACTGGGCTGGAAACACCATATATTTT.

Here the CDR3 DNA reads TGTGCCAGCAGCCAGGAGGGGGTCTACTCTGGGGCCAACGTCCTGACTTTC. It codes for CASSQEGVYSGANVLTF. The rearrangement joins TRBV5-6 to TRBJ2-6; the D call may be TRBD1 or TRBD2 (6 bases each). The CDR3 spans 17 residues. V was pared by 4 bases and J by 0 bases, with 14 bases between. Germline CDR1 is SGHDT and CDR2 is YYEEEE.

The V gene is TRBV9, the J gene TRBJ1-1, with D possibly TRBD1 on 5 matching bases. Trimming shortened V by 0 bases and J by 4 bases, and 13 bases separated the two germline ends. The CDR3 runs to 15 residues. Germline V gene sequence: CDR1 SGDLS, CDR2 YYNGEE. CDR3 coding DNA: TGTGCCAGCAGCGTAGGTACAGGCACGGGCACTGAAGCTTTCTTT. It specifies CASSVGTGTGTEAFF.

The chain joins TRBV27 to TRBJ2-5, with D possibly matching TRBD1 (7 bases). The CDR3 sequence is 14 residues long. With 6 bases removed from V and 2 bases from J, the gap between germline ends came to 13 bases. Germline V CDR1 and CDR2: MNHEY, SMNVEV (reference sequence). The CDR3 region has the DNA TGTGCCAGCAGGTTCAGGGGGGATCAAGAGACCCAGTACTTC. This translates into CASRFRGDQETQYF.

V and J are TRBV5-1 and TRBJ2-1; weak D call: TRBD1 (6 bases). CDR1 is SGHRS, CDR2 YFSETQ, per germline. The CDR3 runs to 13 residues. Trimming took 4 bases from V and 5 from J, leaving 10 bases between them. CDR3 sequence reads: CASSTGQNNEQFF. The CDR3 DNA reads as TGCGCCAGCAGCACCGGACAGAACAATGAGCAGTTCTTC.

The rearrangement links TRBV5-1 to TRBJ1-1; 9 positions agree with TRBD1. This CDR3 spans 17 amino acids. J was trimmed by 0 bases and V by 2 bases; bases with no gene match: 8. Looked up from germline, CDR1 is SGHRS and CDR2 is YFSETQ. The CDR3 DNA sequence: TGCGCCAGCAGCTTTACAGGACAGGGGTCCTTGAACACTGAAGCTTTCTTT. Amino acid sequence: CASSFTGQGSLNTEAFF.

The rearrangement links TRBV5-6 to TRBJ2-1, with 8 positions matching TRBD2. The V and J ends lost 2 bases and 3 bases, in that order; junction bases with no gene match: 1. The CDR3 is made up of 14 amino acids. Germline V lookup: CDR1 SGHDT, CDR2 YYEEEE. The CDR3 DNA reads TGTGCCAGCAGCTTTAGCGGGGACTACAATGAGCAGTTCTTC. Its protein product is CASSFSGDYNEQFF.

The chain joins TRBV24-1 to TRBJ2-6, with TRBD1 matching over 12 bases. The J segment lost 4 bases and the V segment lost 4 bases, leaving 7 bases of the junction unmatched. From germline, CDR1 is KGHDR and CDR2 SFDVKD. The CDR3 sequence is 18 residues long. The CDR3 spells CATSEWGQGARGANVLTF. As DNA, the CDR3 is TGTGCCACCAGTGAGTGGGGACAGGGGGCGCGGGGGGCCAACGTCCTGACTTTC.

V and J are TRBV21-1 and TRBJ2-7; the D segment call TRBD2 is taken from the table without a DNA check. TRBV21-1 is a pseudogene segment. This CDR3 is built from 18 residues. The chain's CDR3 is CASSKGTSGRACSYEQYF. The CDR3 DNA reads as TGTGCCAGCAGCAAAGGGACTAGCGGGAGAGCCTGCTCCTACGAGCAGTACTTC.

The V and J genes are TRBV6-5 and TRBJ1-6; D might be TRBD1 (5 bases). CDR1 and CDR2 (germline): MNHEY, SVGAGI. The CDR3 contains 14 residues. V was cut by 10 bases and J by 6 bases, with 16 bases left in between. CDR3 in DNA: TGTGCCACCGACCAGGGCCGTAGTAATTCACCCCTCCACTTT. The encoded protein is CATDQGRSNSPLHF.

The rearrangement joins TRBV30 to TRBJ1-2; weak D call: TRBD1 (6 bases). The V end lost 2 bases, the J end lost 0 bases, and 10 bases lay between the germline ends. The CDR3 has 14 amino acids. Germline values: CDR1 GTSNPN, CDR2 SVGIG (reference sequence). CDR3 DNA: TGTGCCTGGAGTCCCGGACAGTCTAACTATGGCTACACCTTC. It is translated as CAWSPGQSNYGYTF.

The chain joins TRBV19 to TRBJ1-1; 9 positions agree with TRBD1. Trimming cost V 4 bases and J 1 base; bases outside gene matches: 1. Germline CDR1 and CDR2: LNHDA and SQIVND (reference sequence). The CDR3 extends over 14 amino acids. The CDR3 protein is CASSTQGANTEAFF. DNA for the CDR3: TGTGCCAGTAGTACACAGGGGGCGAACACTGAAGCTTTCTTT.

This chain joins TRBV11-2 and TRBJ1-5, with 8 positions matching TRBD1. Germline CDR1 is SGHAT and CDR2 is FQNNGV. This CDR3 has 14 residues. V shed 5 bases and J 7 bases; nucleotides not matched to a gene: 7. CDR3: CASSLTGAGQPQHF. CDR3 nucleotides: TGTGCCAGCAGCCTGACAGGGGCGGGACAGCCCCAGCATTTT.

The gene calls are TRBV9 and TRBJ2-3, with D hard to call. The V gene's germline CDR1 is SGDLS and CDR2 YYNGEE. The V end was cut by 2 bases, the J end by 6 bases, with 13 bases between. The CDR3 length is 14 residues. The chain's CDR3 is CASSVKGPGDTQYF. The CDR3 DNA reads TGTGCCAGCAGCGTGAAGGGCCCAGGCGATACGCAGTATTTT.

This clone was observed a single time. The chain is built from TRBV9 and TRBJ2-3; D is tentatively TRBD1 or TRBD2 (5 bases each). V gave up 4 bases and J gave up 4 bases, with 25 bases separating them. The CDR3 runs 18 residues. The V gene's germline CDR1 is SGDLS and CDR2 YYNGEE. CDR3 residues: CASSTPKSGGFEADTQYF. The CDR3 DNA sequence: TGTGCCAGCAGCACCCCAAAAAGTGGGGGATTTGAGGCAGATACGCAGTATTTT. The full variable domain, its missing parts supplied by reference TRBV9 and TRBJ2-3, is DSGVTQTPKHLITATGQRVTLRCSPRSGDLSVYWYQQSLDQGLQFLIQYYNGEERAKGNILERFSAQQFPDLHSELNLSSLELGDSALYFCASSTPKSGGFEADTQYFGPGTRLTVL.

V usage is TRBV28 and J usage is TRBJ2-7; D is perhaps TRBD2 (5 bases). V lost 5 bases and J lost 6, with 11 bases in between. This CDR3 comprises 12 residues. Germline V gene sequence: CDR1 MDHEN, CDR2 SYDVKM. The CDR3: CASSLLEGEQYF. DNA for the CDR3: TGTGCCAGCAGTCTCCTTGAGGGCGAGCAGTACTTC.